The 23 T cell receptor beta chains in this list originate from one sample, sequenced in a study of immune reconstitution after stem cell transplant in scleroderma. TCRdb passed the RT-PCR reads through MiXCR, listing each CDR3 protein once. This table has about 3,200 distinct CDR3 sequences, over 8% appearing once. Sampling was carried out before or after autologous hematopoietic stem cell transplantation (not recorded which). All receptors derive from a female donor with systemic sclerosis.

This clonotype ranks as medium-sized. The DNA for the CDR3 is TGCGCCAGCAGTGAGTCAACAGGGTACCAAGAGACCCAGTACTTC. This gives the protein CASSESTGYQETQYF. The V call is TRBV10-1, the J call TRBJ2-5; D perhaps matches TRBD1 (6 bases). The CDR3 runs to 15 residues. V was clipped by 0 bases and J by 0 bases, with 8 bases between them. Germline assignment: CDR1 WNHNN and CDR2 SYGVQD (reference sequence).

A few counts support this clonotype. This chain joins TRBV7-6 and TRBJ1-2; D remains ambiguous. Looked up from germline, CDR1 is SGHVS and CDR2 is FNYEAQ. This CDR3 region has 14 residues. Trimming took 1 base from V and 7 from J, leaving 13 bases between them. Here the CDR3 reads CASSLEASHIGYTF. CDR3 in DNA: TGTGCCAGCAGCTTAGAGGCCTCCCATATTGGCTACACCTTC.

By proportion, this clonotype is medium-sized. This chain joins TRBV10-3 and TRBJ2-5, with 10 bases that match TRBD1. The CDR3 contains 15 residues. V was clipped by 8 bases and J by 0 bases; unmatched bases: 6. Germline lookup yields CDR1 ENHRY and CDR2 SYGVKD. CDR3: CAIGEDRGYQETQYF. In DNA form, the CDR3 reads TGTGCCATCGGGGAGGACAGGGGGTACCAAGAGACCCAGTACTTC.

The chain couples TRBV6-5 to TRBJ2-7, with D hard to call. Germline V CDR1 and CDR2: MNHEY, SVGAGI. This CDR3 spans 14 amino acids. V gave up 2 bases and J gave up 1 base, with 9 bases separating them. The CDR3 here is CASSYDLWSYEQYF. The CDR3 DNA reads TGTGCCAGCAGTTACGACCTGTGGTCCTACGAGCAGTACTTC.

In this sample, this clonotype turned up a few times. The V gene is TRBV28, the J gene TRBJ2-7, with TRBD1 identical over 8 bases. The germline gives CDR1 MDHEN, CDR2 SYDVKM. CDR3 size: 15 residues. Trimming took 4 bases from V and 1 from J; bases not matched to a gene: 6. The CDR3 nucleotides are TGTGCCAGCAGTTCGAGGACAGGGTATTCCTACGAGCAGTACTTC. Translating gives CASSSRTGYSYEQYF.

In this sample, this clonotype is medium-sized (0.01 to 0.1%). The genes are TRBV20-1 and TRBJ2-3, with a tentative D call TRBD2 (6 bases). V dropped 0 bases and J dropped 2 bases, with 15 bases sitting between them. This CDR3 spans 16 amino acids. Germline V gene data show CDR1 as DFQATT and CDR2 as SNEGSKA (reference sequence). The CDR3 bases are TGCAGTGCTAGAGATCAGGCGGGGATCCCCACAGATACGCAGTATTTT. This encodes CSARDQAGIPTDTQYF.

This clonotype is termed large. CDR3 sequence: CASSEEGSYTGELFF. CDR3 DNA sequence: TGTGCCAGCAGTGAAGAAGGTAGCTACACCGGGGAGCTGTTTTTT. The V gene is TRBV2, the J gene TRBJ2-2, with no clear D. The CDR3 has 15 residues. V lost 1 base and J lost 3, with 9 bases in between. CDR1 and CDR2 (germline): SNHLY, FYNNEI.

This clonotype was found a few times. The chain has TRBV5-6 and TRBJ1-4; TRBD1 matches 8 bases. V lost 2 bases, J lost 8 bases, and 5 bases stayed unmatched. The germline V gene encodes CDR1 SGHDT and CDR2 YYEEEE. The CDR3 is 14 amino acids. This chain's CDR3 is CASSLRTGHEKLFF. In DNA, the CDR3 is TGTGCCAGCAGCTTACGGACAGGGCACGAAAAACTGTTTTTT.

This clonotype counts as medium-sized. The V call is TRBV6-1, the J call TRBJ1-1; tentative D call: TRBD1 (5 bases). The germline V and J ends were trimmed by 7 bases and 1 base, with 10 bases remaining between them. Germline V gives CDR1 MNHNS, CDR2 SASEGT. CDR3 size: 13 residues. As DNA, the CDR3 is TGTGCCAGCACCAGGGCCCGGAACACTGAAGCTTTCTTT. Protein sequence: CASTRARNTEAFF.

The chain couples TRBV4-1 to TRBJ2-1, with a tentative D call TRBD1 (6 bases). Trimming removed 1 base from V and 7 bases from J, with 11 bases in between. There are 14 residues in the CDR3. Per germline, CDR1 MGHRA and CDR2 YSYEKL. The CDR3 sequence: CASSQGQEVNEQFF. CDR3 nucleotides: TGCGCCAGCAGCCAAGGACAGGAGGTTAATGAGCAGTTCTTC.

This clonotype counts as medium-sized (0.01 to 0.1%). This sequence joins TRBV7-9 and TRBJ1-5; no definite D call. V was trimmed by 5 bases and J by 5 bases, leaving 10 bases between them. The CDR3 contains 13 residues. CDR1 and CDR2 (germline): SEHNR, FQNEAQ (reference sequence). CDR3 residues: CASSQHADQPQHF. In DNA, the CDR3 is TGTGCCAGCAGCCAACACGCCGATCAGCCCCAGCATTTT.

This clonotype was observed a handful of times. The chain recombines TRBV29-1 with TRBJ1-1; D not resolved. V gave up 0 bases and J gave up 1 base, with 9 bases separating them. This CDR3 is built from 14 residues. Germline V lookup: CDR1 SQVTM, CDR2 ANQGSEA. The CDR3 DNA is TGCAGCGTTGAAGAAGGGAATAAGAACACTGAAGCTTTCTTT. The encoded protein is CSVEEGNKNTEAFF.

In its sample, this clonotype ranks as medium-sized (0.01 to 0.1%). Possible read error: a much larger clone is one base away. The V gene is TRBV13, the J gene TRBJ1-1; tentatively, D is TRBD1 (6 bases). Trimming cost V 1 base and J 0 bases, with 15 bases left between them. CDR1 and CDR2 (germline): PRHDT, FYEKMQ (reference sequence). The CDR3 is 17 residues long. CDR3 coding DNA: TGTGCCAGCAGCTTAGTCGGACAGAGGCAAATGAACACTGAAGCTTTCTTT. Amino acid sequence: CASSLVGQRQMNTEAFF.

By share of the sample, this clonotype is large. The chain carries TRBV20-1 and TRBJ2-2; D perhaps matches TRBD2 (5 bases). Germline CDR1 is DFQATT and CDR2 is SNEGSKA (reference sequence). V was trimmed by 4 bases and J by 2 bases, leaving 17 bases between them. The CDR3 is 16 amino acids. CDR3 protein: CSANPAGRVNTGELFF. CDR3 sequence (DNA): TGCAGTGCTAACCCCGCCGGGCGGGTTAACACCGGGGAGCTGTTTTTT.

The V gene is TRBV11-3, the J gene TRBJ1-1; D is uncertain. With 5 bases removed from V and 1 base from J, the gap between germline ends came to 17 bases. The CDR3 totals 16 residues. Per the germline V gene, CDR1 is SGHNT and CDR2 is YENEEA. The CDR3 here is CASSPSMDLTNTEAFF. The CDR3 bases are TGTGCCAGCAGCCCGAGTATGGATTTGACGAACACTGAAGCTTTCTTT.

This clonotype is categorized as medium-sized. This chain links TRBV9 with TRBJ2-3, with D tentatively TRBD2 (6 bases). Germline CDR1 and CDR2: SGDLS and YYNGEE. Between the trimmed V and J ends, which lost 0 bases and 7 bases, there was a span of 12 bases. The length of the CDR3 is 14 residues. The CDR3 coding sequence is TGTGCCAGCAGCGTAGGCGGGGCCAGGAATACGCAGTATTTT. It encodes CASSVGGARNTQYF.

The V gene is TRBV15, the J gene TRBJ1-1, with 8 bases lining up with TRBD1. The CDR3 extends over 15 amino acids. CDR1 and CDR2 (germline): LNHNV, YYDKDF (reference sequence). V lost 4 bases to trimming and J lost 7 bases; unmatched junction nucleotides: 11. CDR3 bases: TGTGCCACCAGCACGGACAGGGTTTGGGGCCATGAAGCTTTCTTT. It translates to CATSTDRVWGHEAFF.

Relative to its sample, this clonotype is medium-sized. This chain links TRBV9 with TRBJ1-2; D not resolved. Germline CDR1 and CDR2: SGDLS and YYNGEE. The CDR3 runs to 13 residues. V lost 4 bases to trimming and J lost 2 bases, with 9 bases between them. CDR3 nucleotides: TGTGCCAGCAGCTCCATACAAAACTATGGCTACACCTTC. Protein: CASSSIQNYGYTF.

In its sample, this clonotype is medium-sized (0.01 to 0.1%). The chain joins TRBV7-9 to TRBJ2-6, with 9 bases aligning to TRBD1. V gave up 7 bases and J gave up 0 bases; unmatched junction bases: 7. The CDR3 loop spans 17 amino acids. Looked up from germline, CDR1 is SEHNR and CDR2 is FQNEAQ (reference sequence). This CDR3 reads CASTSGQGISGANVLTF. The CDR3, as DNA: TGTGCCAGCACCTCAGGACAGGGGATCTCTGGGGCCAACGTCCTGACTTTC.

In this sample, this clonotype is medium-sized. The genes are TRBV2 and TRBJ2-1; the D call may be TRBD1 or TRBD2 (6 bases each). Germline CDR1 is SNHLY and CDR2 is FYNNEI. V lost 7 bases, J lost 3 bases, and 10 bases lay in between. The CDR3 extends over 13 amino acids. Written as DNA, the CDR3 is TGTGCCAGCACAGGGGAGGACTACAATGAGCAGTTCTTC. This translates into CASTGEDYNEQFF.

This clonotype appeared once. The rearrangement joins TRBV19 to TRBJ1-5, with 7 bases matching TRBD1. CDR1 is LNHDA, CDR2 SQIVND, per germline (reference sequence). V was pared by 5 bases and J by 2 bases, with 6 bases of the junction left unmatched. This CDR3 region has 15 residues. The CDR3 spells CASSFRQGGNQPQHF. CDR3 in DNA: TGTGCCAGTAGTTTTCGACAGGGTGGCAATCAGCCCCAGCATTTT. The full variable domain, its missing parts supplied by reference TRBV19 and TRBJ1-5, is DGGITQSPKYLFRKEGQNVTLSCEQNLNHDAMYWYRQDPGQGLRLIYYSQIVNDFQKGDIAEGYSVSREKKESFPLTVTSAQKNPTAFYLCASSFRQGGNQPQHFGDGTRLSIL.

This clonotype is medium-sized (0.01 to 0.1%) by share. The J gene is TRBJ2-7, the V gene TRBV29-1; 9 positions agree with TRBD1. The germline gives CDR1 SQVTM, CDR2 ANQGSEA. This CDR3 spans 14 amino acids. The V gene end was trimmed by 2 bases and the J gene end by 1 base; junction bases not matched to a gene: 3. The DNA of the CDR3 is TGCAGCGTTGAAAAGACAGGGGGGTCCTACGAGCAGTACTTC. Amino acids: CSVEKTGGSYEQYF.

This clonotype is medium-sized in the sample. The chain recombines TRBV7-6 with TRBJ2-7, with D possibly matching TRBD1 (6 bases). The CDR3 totals 15 residues. Trimming left V 5 bases short and J 5 bases short, with 19 bases between. Germline V gene sequence: CDR1 SGHVS, CDR2 FNYEAQ. CDR3 in amino acids: CASSLEITGSHEQYF. CDR3 bases: TGTGCCAGCAGCCTAGAAATCACAGGGTCCCACGAGCAGTACTTC. The full variable domain, completed using reference TRBV7-6 and TRBJ2-7, is GAGVSQSPRYKVTKRGQDVALRCDPISGHVSLYWYRQALGQGPEFLTYFNYEAQQDKSGLPNDRFSAERPEGSISTLTIQRTEQRDSAMYRCASSLEITGSHEQYFGPGTRLTVT.